The rows below give T cell receptor beta chains drawn from one sample of a study of T cell changes during pregnancy in multiple sclerosis. Generated by immunoSEQ multiplex PCR, the TCRdb table keeps only in-frame clones and is missing some. The repertoire consists of some 94,000 clones, with around 90% occurring once and the leading ten covering about 1.6%. The input for sequencing was peripheral blood, taken in the first trimester of pregnancy. Receptor source: a female donor with multiple sclerosis, enrolled in a pregnancy study. The CDR3 runs from the conserved cysteine through the conserved F or W. Each record gives: clone size, V gene, J gene, CDR3 protein. Size is omitted from some rows. Given values are once, few, many or a class for expanded clones.

abundance: -; v_gene: TRBV5-1; j_gene: TRBJ2-3; CDR3aa: CASDLTPGNTQYF
abundance: -; v_gene: TRBV30; j_gene: TRBJ2-5; CDR3aa: CAWSRGVGGTLQETQYF
abundance: -; v_gene: TRBV19; j_gene: TRBJ2-1; CDR3aa: CASSIGAAGSWNNEQFF
abundance: -; v_gene: TRBV6-1; j_gene: TRBJ2-7; CDR3aa: CASSNGLDPGEQYF
abundance: -; v_gene: TRBV6-1; j_gene: TRBJ1-1; CDR3aa: CASKYRGQGTEAFF
abundance: -; v_gene: TRBV5-1; j_gene: TRBJ2-7; CDR3aa: CASSSAGTGPYEQYF
abundance: -; v_gene: TRBV21-1; j_gene: TRBJ1-1; CDR3aa: CASSKERRGPGCMNTEAFF
abundance: -; v_gene: TRBV4-3; j_gene: TRBJ1-1; CDR3aa: CASSQDSRTPEAFF
abundance: once; v_gene: TRBV9; j_gene: TRBJ1-2; CDR3aa: CASTVGPLAGGADLGYTF
abundance: -; v_gene: TRBV9; j_gene: TRBJ2-1; CDR3aa: CASSVFRSSYNEQFF
abundance: -; v_gene: TRBV5-1; j_gene: TRBJ1-2; CDR3aa: CASSRTSDYGYTF
abundance: -; v_gene: TRBV27; j_gene: TRBJ1-5; CDR3aa: CASSLLRVGQPQHF
abundance: -; v_gene: TRBV27; j_gene: TRBJ2-1; CDR3aa: CASSLRDTKEQFF
abundance: -; v_gene: TRBV27; j_gene: TRBJ2-7; CDR3aa: CASSAAGLVPYEQYF
abundance: -; v_gene: TRBV5-4; j_gene: TRBJ2-1; CDR3aa: CASRFTSGSHEQFF
abundance: -; v_gene: TRBV6-5; j_gene: TRBJ2-7; CDR3aa: CASRPGTAANYEQYF
abundance: -; v_gene: TRBV7-9; j_gene: TRBJ2-7; CDR3aa: CASNPRGSYEQYF
abundance: -; v_gene: TRBV4-2; j_gene: TRBJ1-5; CDR3aa: CASSLTPGNRQPQHF
abundance: -; v_gene: TRBV4-2; j_gene: TRBJ1-1; CDR3aa: CASSLQGRDRESEAFF
abundance: -; v_gene: TRBV7-2; j_gene: TRBJ2-7; CDR3aa: CASSQGFSYEQYF
abundance: once; v_gene: TRBV28; j_gene: TRBJ2-2; CDR3aa: CASSLPLAGGSGELFF
abundance: -; v_gene: TRBV19; j_gene: TRBJ2-7; CDR3aa: CASSARWSYEQYF
abundance: -; v_gene: TRBV7-2; j_gene: TRBJ2-7; CDR3aa: CASSLEQGAVRF
abundance: -; v_gene: TRBV27; j_gene: TRBJ2-1; CDR3aa: CASSSPDLGQGKGNEQFF
abundance: -; v_gene: TRBV6-6; j_gene: TRBJ2-7; CDR3aa: CASNDRGADEQYF
abundance: -; v_gene: TRBV5-1; j_gene: TRBJ1-1; CDR3aa: CASSVQQGALSTEAFF
abundance: -; v_gene: TRBV7-9; j_gene: TRBJ1-2; CDR3aa: CASSPQGVVGYGYTF
abundance: -; v_gene: TRBV12-5; j_gene: TRBJ1-1; CDR3aa: CASGLAEGGEAFF
abundance: -; v_gene: TRBV6-1; j_gene: TRBJ2-5; CDR3aa: CASSGPHTSGAGQETQYF
abundance: -; v_gene: TRBV5-1; j_gene: TRBJ2-5; CDR3aa: CASSLLAGREETQYF
abundance: -; v_gene: TRBV30; j_gene: TRBJ1-5; CDR3aa: CAWSEGVGNQPQHF
abundance: -; v_gene: TRBV19; j_gene: TRBJ2-7; CDR3aa: CASSMGTGFYEQYF
abundance: -; v_gene: TRBV30; j_gene: TRBJ2-7; CDR3aa: CAWTRGGYEQYF
abundance: -; v_gene: TRBV6-1; j_gene: TRBJ1-3; CDR3aa: CASSGRGTGNTIYF
abundance: -; v_gene: TRBV6-5; j_gene: TRBJ2-7; CDR3aa: CASRRTGANEQYF
abundance: -; v_gene: TRBV7-9; j_gene: TRBJ2-1; CDR3aa: CASSPSSGEQFF
abundance: -; v_gene: TRBV9; j_gene: TRBJ2-3; CDR3aa: CASSVDITVTDTQYF
abundance: -; v_gene: TRBV7-2; j_gene: TRBJ2-1; CDR3aa: CASSLLGLAPNEQFF
abundance: -; v_gene: TRBV18; j_gene: TRBJ1-5; CDR3aa: CASSPGGSNQPQHF
abundance: -; v_gene: TRBV9; j_gene: TRBJ1-5; CDR3aa: CASSSREGVGQPQHF
abundance: -; v_gene: TRBV19; j_gene: TRBJ2-7; CDR3aa: CASSRRGTGSYEQYF
abundance: -; v_gene: TRBV28; j_gene: TRBJ1-2; CDR3aa: CASRPPRGQGGYTF
abundance: -; v_gene: TRBV6-5; j_gene: TRBJ1-1; CDR3aa: CASSSPAEAFF
abundance: -; v_gene: TRBV9; j_gene: TRBJ1-1; CDR3aa: CASSALDSLNTEAFF
abundance: -; v_gene: TRBV19; j_gene: TRBJ2-7; CDR3aa: CASTPSAGAYEQYF
abundance: once; v_gene: TRBV9; j_gene: TRBJ1-2; CDR3aa: CASSTRGYGYTF
abundance: -; v_gene: TRBV5-1; j_gene: TRBJ1-1; CDR3aa: CASSLTGGLSEAFF
abundance: -; v_gene: TRBV19; j_gene: TRBJ2-7; CDR3aa: CASSRTSGDSEQYF
abundance: few; v_gene: TRBV7-2; j_gene: TRBJ1-2; CDR3aa: CASSLAGAPPYGYTF
abundance: -; v_gene: TRBV18; j_gene: TRBJ2-4; CDR3aa: CASSRQGEKNIQYF
abundance: -; v_gene: TRBV27; j_gene: TRBJ2-1; CDR3aa: CASSLSVRMYNEQFF
abundance: once; v_gene: TRBV5-6; j_gene: TRBJ2-1; CDR3aa: CASSLETSGRLRYEQFF
abundance: -; v_gene: TRBV18; j_gene: TRBJ2-5; CDR3aa: CASSLSGGRETQYF
abundance: -; v_gene: TRBV11-3; j_gene: TRBJ2-1; CDR3aa: CASSSSGGIAPNEQFF